This entry is about one T cell receptor beta chain. The data belong to a study of blood T cell repertoires in COVID-19. Overall study context: From the United States, Italy and Spain came samples of acute and convalescent COVID-19. T cells, B-cell-depleted T cells, or PBMCs supplied cDNA or gDNA.

Germline loops: CDR1 SNHLY, CDR2 FYNNEI. The CDR3 length is 14 residues. V was shortened by 3 bases and J by 6 bases, with 14 bases between the two germline ends. Under the authors' procedure: Reference gene primer amplification gave estimated nucleated cell counts. The method was immunoSEQ multiplex PCR; TCRdb's version includes in-frame clones alone and lacks a portion of them. V and J calls and clone size are given by that table; D and trimming were obtained from the DNA. The table lists 65,000 to 70,000 clones, approximately 90% of them singletons. The source is an elderly woman with acute or convalescent COVID-19. The V call is TRBV2, the J call TRBJ2-5; a weak D match, TRBD2 (5 bases). The source material was peripheral blood. The DNA of the CDR3 is TGTGCCAGCAGTGACGGACTGGGTGAAAAGACCCAGTACTTC. Amino acids: CASSDGLGEKTQYF.